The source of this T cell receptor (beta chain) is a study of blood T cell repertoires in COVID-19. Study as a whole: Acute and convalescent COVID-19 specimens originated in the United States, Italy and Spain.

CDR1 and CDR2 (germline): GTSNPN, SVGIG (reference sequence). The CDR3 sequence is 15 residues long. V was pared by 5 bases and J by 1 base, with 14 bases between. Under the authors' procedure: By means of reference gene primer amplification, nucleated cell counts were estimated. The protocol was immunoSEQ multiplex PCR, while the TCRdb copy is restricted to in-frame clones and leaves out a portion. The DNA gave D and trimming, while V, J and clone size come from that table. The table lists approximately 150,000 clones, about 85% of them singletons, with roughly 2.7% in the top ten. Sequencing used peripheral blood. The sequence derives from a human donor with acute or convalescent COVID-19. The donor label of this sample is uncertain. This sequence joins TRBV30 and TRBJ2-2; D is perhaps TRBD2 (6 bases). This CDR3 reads CAWDRDFLNTGELFF. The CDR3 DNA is TGTGCCTGGGACCGGGACTTTCTGAACACCGGGGAGCTGTTTTTT. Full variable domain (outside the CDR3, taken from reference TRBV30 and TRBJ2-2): SQTIHQWPATLVQPVGSPLSLECTVEGTSNPNLYWYRQAAGRGLQLLFYSVGIGQISSEVPQNLSASRPQDRQFILSSKKLLLSDSGFYLCAWDRDFLNTGELFFGEGSRLTVL.